Following are 19 T cell receptor beta chains from one sample sequenced in a study of response to subunit inactivated influenza vaccine. TCRdb used MiXCR to reprocess the RT-PCR reads, holding one entry per CDR3 protein. The profile shows roughly 760,000 distinct CDR3 sequences, less than 25% of them singletons. The source material was PBMCs from blood, sampled 4 to 6 days after vaccination. All receptors derive from a man in his fifties or sixties who received an inactivated influenza vaccine.

V and J are TRBV12-3 or TRBV12-4 and TRBJ2-7; D call uncertain. Trimming removed 4 bases from V and 3 bases from J, with 16 bases in between. The CDR3 is 15 amino acids. The CDR3 sequence is CASSSRLSKDYEQYF. The CDR3 region has the DNA TGTGCCAGCAGTTCTCGCCTTTCGAAGGACTACGAGCAGTACTTC.

The V and J genes are TRBV7-2 and TRBJ2-7; tentative D call: TRBD1 (6 bases). The V and J ends lost 7 bases and 3 bases respectively, with 16 bases between them. The germline gives CDR1 SGHTA, CDR2 FQGNSA. This CDR3 spans 14 amino acids. The CDR3 sequence: CASTPTRGLYEQYF. In nucleotides, the CDR3 is TGTGCCAGCACCCCCACCAGGGGCCTCTACGAGCAGTACTTC.

As for this clonotype: A read error may produce the germline difference seen at one junction end. The chain employs TRBV7-2 and TRBJ1-2; the match to TRBD1 covers 7 bases. Germline CDR1 SGHTA, CDR2 FQGNSA. The CDR3 has 15 amino acids. The CDR3 region is CASSVTRDSLYGHTF. As DNA, the CDR3 is TGTGCCAGCAGCGTCACCCGGGACAGCCTATATGGCCACACCTTC.

The rearrangement uses TRBV19 and TRBJ2-7; D is uncertain. The CDR3 has 12 amino acids. From germline, CDR1 is LNHDA and CDR2 SQIVND (reference sequence). V shed 10 bases and J shed 3 bases, with 13 bases lying between them. CDR3 nucleotide sequence: TGTGCCACCTCGGACCGGAACTACGAGCAGTACTTC. This gives the protein CATSDRNYEQYF.

This clonotype was counted only a few times. The rearrangement links TRBV7-6 to TRBJ2-3, with a tentative D call TRBD2 (6 bases). Germline-derived CDR1 and CDR2 are SGHVS and FNYEAQ. The CDR3 runs 14 residues. Trimming shortened V by 3 bases and J by 1 base, and 8 bases separated the two germline ends. The CDR3 DNA follows: TGTGCCAGCAGCTTCAAGCGGGGCACAGATACGCAGTATTTT. As protein: CASSFKRGTDTQYF.

V usage is TRBV4-1 and J usage is TRBJ2-5; D may be TRBD1 (5 bases). Looked up from germline, CDR1 is MGHRA and CDR2 is YSYEKL. The V end lost 4 bases, the J end lost 2 bases, and 11 bases lay between the germline ends. The length of the CDR3 is 14 residues. Written as DNA, the CDR3 is TGCGCCAGCAGCCGTCTGACAGTGCAAGAGACCCAGTACTTC. Translating it yields CASSRLTVQETQYF.

The genes are TRBV20-1 and TRBJ2-5, with TRBD2 as a possible D gene (6 bases). V shed 5 bases and J shed 5 bases, with 21 bases lying between them. Germline-derived CDR1 and CDR2 are DFQATT and SNEGSKA (reference sequence). The CDR3 spans 15 residues. The CDR3 is CSAPRGRAYGETQYF. Here the CDR3 DNA reads TGCAGTGCTCCGCGGGGTCGGGCCTATGGGGAGACCCAGTACTTC.

The rearrangement links TRBV4-1 to TRBJ1-5; tentatively, D is TRBD1 (5 bases). Germline CDR1 MGHRA, CDR2 YSYEKL. Trimming pared 0 bases from V and 0 bases from J, leaving 15 bases between. There are 18 residues in the CDR3. The CDR3 loop reads CASSQDPPGPYSNQPQHF. The CDR3 coding sequence is TGCGCCAGCAGCCAAGATCCTCCAGGGCCTTATAGCAATCAGCCCCAGCATTTT.

The chain recombines TRBV20-1 with TRBJ2-7, with D perhaps matching TRBD2 (6 bases). The germline V gene encodes CDR1 DFQATT and CDR2 SNEGSKA (reference sequence). V was pared by 2 bases and J by 0 bases, with 14 bases between. The CDR3 has 15 amino acids. Here the CDR3 reads CSARRGTLLSYEQYF. DNA for the CDR3: TGCAGTGCTAGACGAGGGACTCTCCTCTCCTACGAGCAGTACTTC.

The CDR3 reads CASRNRDTQYF. The CDR3 DNA reads as TGTGCCAGCAGAAACAGAGATACGCAGTATTTT. V usage is TRBV7-9 and J usage is TRBJ2-3; D remains unclear. Trimming took 6 bases from V and 5 from J, leaving 6 bases between them. This CDR3 has 11 amino acids. In germline, CDR1 is SEHNR, CDR2 FQNEAQ (reference sequence).

This clonotype was counted between two and nine times. The chain employs TRBV28 and TRBJ2-7; D may be TRBD1 (6 bases). This CDR3 contains 14 residues. The V end was cut by 4 bases, the J end by 0 bases, with 10 bases between. In germline, CDR1 is MDHEN, CDR2 SYDVKM. The CDR3 protein is CASSWTVPSYEQYF. CDR3 nucleotide sequence: TGTGCCAGCAGTTGGACAGTCCCCTCCTACGAGCAGTACTTC.

The V and J genes are TRBV24-1 and TRBJ2-2, with 7 bases that match TRBD1. Germline V gene data show CDR1 as KGHDR and CDR2 as SFDVKD. V shed 7 bases, J shed 7 bases, and the junction held 5 bases outside the gene matches. CDR3 length: 13 residues. This CDR3 reads CATRDRDHGELFF. The CDR3, as DNA: TGTGCCACCAGAGACAGGGATCACGGGGAGCTGTTTTTT.

This clonotype showed up just a few times. The chain links TRBV7-8 to TRBJ2-7, with D hard to call. Germline V CDR1 and CDR2: SGHVS, FQNEAQ. The CDR3 contains 15 residues. V lost 5 bases and J lost 1, with 15 bases in between. CDR3 amino acids: CASSGLGIRSYEQYF. CDR3 nucleotide sequence: TGTGCCAGCAGCGGCTTGGGAATCCGATCCTACGAGCAGTACTTC.

The chain couples TRBV28 to TRBJ1-2, with D perhaps TRBD1 (5 bases). CDR1 and CDR2 from the germline V gene are MDHEN and SYDVKM. Trimming removed 7 bases at V and 2 bases at J, with 17 bases between. The CDR3 spans 15 residues. CDR3 protein: CASNPYRGTNYGYTF. CDR3 bases: TGTGCCAGCAACCCGTACCGAGGGACGAACTATGGCTACACCTTC.

There are a few counts of this clonotype. This sequence joins TRBV7-9 and TRBJ1-2; 7 bases match TRBD1. This CDR3 has 15 residues. With V trimmed by 5 bases and J by 6 bases, 12 bases remained unmatched. The germline V gene has CDR1 SEHNR and CDR2 FQNEAQ (reference sequence). CDR3: CASSHDLPGQNGYTF. CDR3 nucleotide sequence: TGTGCCAGCAGCCACGACCTACCGGGACAGAATGGCTACACCTTC.

This clonotype appeared once. This chain uses TRBV4-3 with TRBJ2-7; D is uncertain. Germline CDR1 LGHNA, CDR2 YSLEER. This CDR3 region has 15 residues. The V and J ends lost 0 bases and 2 bases respectively, with 11 bases between them. The CDR3 coding sequence is TGCGCCAGCAGCCAAGATTTGGGGTTAGCCTACGAGCAGTACTTC. Its protein product is CASSQDLGLAYEQYF.

This clonotype appeared a few times. Just one base apart from a much larger clone, this may be a read error. The chain couples TRBV12-3 or TRBV12-4 to TRBJ2-7; TRBD2 matches 7 bases. This CDR3 is built from 14 residues. J gave up 0 bases and V 6 bases, and 5 bases lay outside the gene matches. CDR3 sequence (DNA): TGTGCCAGCAGCCCGGGACTATCCTCCTACGAGCAGTACTTC. Its protein product is CASSPGLSSYEQYF.

This clonotype was recorded a few times. V and J are TRBV18 and TRBJ2-7; no definite D call. CDR1 and CDR2 (germline): KGHSH, LQKENI. There are 15 residues in the CDR3. With 5 bases removed from V and 0 bases from J, the gap between germline ends came to 14 bases. The CDR3 bases are TGTGCCAGCTCATCGCAAGATGCAAGCTCCTACGAGCAGTACTTC. Protein product: CASSSQDASSYEQYF. Looking up the rest from reference TRBV18 and TRBJ2-7 gives the full variable domain: NAGVMQNPRHLVRRRGQEARLRCSPMKGHSHVYWYRQLPEEGLKFMVYLQKENIIDESGMPKERFSAEFPKEGPSILRIQQVVRGDSAAYFCASSSQDASSYEQYFGPGTRLTVT.

The rearrangement joins TRBV27 to TRBJ2-7; weak D call: TRBD1 (6 bases). Trimming took off 5 bases at V and 0 bases at J, with 17 bases between the two ends. The CDR3 has 16 amino acids. CDR1 is MNHEY and CDR2 is SMNVEV in the germline V gene (reference sequence). The CDR3 sequence: CASSRTQGLSSYEQYF. DNA for the CDR3: TGTGCCAGCAGTAGGACACAGGGCCTGAGCTCCTACGAGCAGTACTTC.